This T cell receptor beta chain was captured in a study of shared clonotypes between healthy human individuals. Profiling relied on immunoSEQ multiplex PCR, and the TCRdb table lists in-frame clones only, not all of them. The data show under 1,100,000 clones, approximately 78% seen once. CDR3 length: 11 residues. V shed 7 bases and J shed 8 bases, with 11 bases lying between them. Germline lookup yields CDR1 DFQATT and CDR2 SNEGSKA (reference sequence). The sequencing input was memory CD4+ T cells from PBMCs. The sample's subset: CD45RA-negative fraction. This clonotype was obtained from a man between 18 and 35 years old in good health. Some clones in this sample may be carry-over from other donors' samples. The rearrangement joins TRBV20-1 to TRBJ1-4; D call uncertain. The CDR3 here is CSVILREKLFF. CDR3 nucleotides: TGCAGTGTAATACTCAGGGAAAAACTGTTTTTT.